The entry that follows covers one TCR beta chain sequence. Its antigen is not known. The data originate from a study of OX40 agonist ivuxolimab in advanced cancers. At the level of the study: Subjects had a mean age of about 57 years, with a range of 23 to 79; more than 70% were male.

CDR3 length equals 14 residues. The germline V gene has CDR1 SGHTA and CDR2 FQGTGA. Between the trimmed V and J ends, which lost 0 bases and 10 bases, there was a span of 10 bases. Notes on the study in general: Averaging showed that CD8+ T cells had more expanded clones than CD4+ did. Undetermined was the antigen specificity of the expanded peripheral T cells. In the 0.1 to 3.0 mg/kg range, CD4+ and CD8+ blood T cells had expanded clonally by week 6.

Sequencing was performed with immunoSEQ multiplex PCR; in TCRdb, only in-frame clones are kept and a portion is missing. The table has approximately 86,000 clones, roughly 84% seen once. Sequenced here: CD4+ or CD8+ T cells sorted from blood, sampled in a trial of the OX40 agonist ivuxolimab. The receptor was isolated from an adult with an advanced solid tumor such as melanoma, head and neck, liver or kidney cancer. This chain uses TRBV7-3 with TRBJ1-6; D remains ambiguous. As DNA, the CDR3 is TGTGCCAGCAGCTTAACGGGCGAGAGATCACCCCTCCACTTT. Translation gives CASSLTGERSPLHF. The full variable domain, in which reference TRBV7-3 and TRBJ1-6 provide the parts outside the CDR3, is GAGVSQTPSNKVTEKGKYVELRCDPISGHTALYWYRQSLGQGPEFLIYFQGTGAADDSGLPNDRFFAVRPEGSVSTLKIQRTERGDSAVYLCASSLTGERSPLHFGNGTRLTVT.